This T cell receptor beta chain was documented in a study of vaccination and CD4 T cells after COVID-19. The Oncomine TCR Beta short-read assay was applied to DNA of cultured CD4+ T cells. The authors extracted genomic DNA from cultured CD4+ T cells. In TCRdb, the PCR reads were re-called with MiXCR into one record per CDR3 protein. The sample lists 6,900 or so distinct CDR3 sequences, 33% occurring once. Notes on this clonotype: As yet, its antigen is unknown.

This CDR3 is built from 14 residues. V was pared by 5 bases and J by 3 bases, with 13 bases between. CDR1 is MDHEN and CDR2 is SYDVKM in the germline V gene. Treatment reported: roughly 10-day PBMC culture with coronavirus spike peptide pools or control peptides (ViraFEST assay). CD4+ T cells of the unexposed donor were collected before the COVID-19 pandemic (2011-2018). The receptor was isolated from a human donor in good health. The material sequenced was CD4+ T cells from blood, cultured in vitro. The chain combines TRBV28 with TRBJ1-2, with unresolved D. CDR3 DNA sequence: TGTGCCAGCAGTACACCGGATAAGGACTATGGCTACACCTTC. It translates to CASSTPDKDYGYTF.